This passage covers 10 T cell receptor beta chains from one sample sequenced in a study of cytomegalovirus exposure and HLA in healthy donors. PCR was performed using 60 Vbeta and 13 Jbeta primers. Sequencing was performed with immunoSEQ multiplex PCR; in TCRdb, only in-frame clones are kept and a portion is missing. The sample records 85,000 to 100,000 clones, 60% to 80% being singletons. Sequencing was done on a sample of PBMCs. The receptors derive from a man aged 40-49 years in good health and CMV-seronegative.

The chain employs TRBV19 and TRBJ2-7; 10 positions agree with TRBD1. CDR3 length: 14 residues. Germline lookup yields CDR1 LNHDA and CDR2 SQIVND (reference sequence). Trimming took 7 bases from V and 5 from J; bases not matched to a gene: 8. The CDR3 DNA sequence: TGTGCCAGTAATCCGGGACAGGGGAAGAACGAGCAGTACTTC. Its protein product is CASNPGQGKNEQYF.

This chain connects TRBV15 to TRBJ2-1, with 12 bases that match TRBD1. The CDR3 is 17 residues long. V lost 0 bases and J lost 9; bases outside the gene matches: 9. Germline V gene sequence: CDR1 LNHNV, CDR2 YYDKDF (reference sequence). For the CDR3, the DNA is TGTGCCACCAGCAGAGATCCGGGACAGGGGGCCTTCACTGAGCAGTTCTTC. Its translation is CATSRDPGQGAFTEQFF.

V gene TRBV7-9 combines with J gene TRBJ1-6, with 8 bases that match TRBD1. The CDR3 contains 13 residues. Germline V gene sequence: CDR1 SEHNR, CDR2 FQNEAQ (reference sequence). The ends lost 5 bases at V and 14 bases at J; junction bases unmatched: 8. CDR3 bases: TGTGCCAGCAGCGGACAGGGCCCGAGCACCCTCCACTTT. Translated: CASSGQGPSTLHF.

This rearrangement joins TRBV7-9 to TRBJ1-4, with no clear D. Germline V gene sequence: CDR1 SEHNR, CDR2 FQNEAQ (reference sequence). CDR3 length equals 16 residues. V lost 2 bases to trimming and J lost 7 bases, with 17 bases between them. CDR3 nucleotides: TGTGCCAGCAGCTTAAAACAGTCCGGCCTAAGTGAAAAACTGTTTTTT. Residues: CASSLKQSGLSEKLFF.

The chain has TRBV27 and TRBJ1-5; possible D gene TRBD1, 5 bases. The germline CDR1 and CDR2 sequences are MNHEY and SMNVEV (reference sequence). CDR3 length: 15 residues. Trimming left V 8 bases short and J 2 bases short, with 16 bases between. The CDR3 coding sequence is TGTGCCAGCGGGGTAGGGGTAGGTGGCAATCAGCCCCAGCATTTT. It codes for CASGVGVGGNQPQHF.

The genes are TRBV28 and TRBJ1-1; D is perhaps TRBD1 (6 bases). The germline V gene encodes CDR1 MDHEN and CDR2 SYDVKM. Trimming took 6 bases from V and 2 from J, leaving 19 bases between them. This CDR3 contains 16 residues. CDR3 sequence (DNA): TGTGCCAGCAGCGGCCCACAGGGTCGAACAAACACTGAAGCTTTCTTT. Residues: CASSGPQGRTNTEAFF.

The J gene is TRBJ2-3, the V gene TRBV19; TRBD2 matches at 7 bases. V trimming: 4 bases; J trimming: 5 bases; junction bases outside the gene matches: 9. The V gene's germline CDR1 is LNHDA and CDR2 SQIVND (reference sequence). This CDR3 is built from 15 residues. The DNA for the CDR3 is TGTGCCAGTAGTAGGAGGGAGGGCCTTGGAGATACGCAGTATTTT. Amino acid sequence: CASSRREGLGDTQYF.

The gene calls are TRBV5-4 and TRBJ2-5; 10 bases line up with TRBD2. The CDR3 consists of 15 residues. Germline trimming cut 3 bases from V and 1 base from J; bases unmatched to any gene: 3. Germline loops: CDR1 SGHNT, CDR2 YYREEE (reference sequence). The CDR3 DNA reads TGTGCCAGCAGCTCTAGCGGGGGCTCCCAAGAGACCCAGTACTTC. Its translation: CASSSSGGSQETQYF.

The chain combines TRBV5-1 with TRBJ2-7; 9 nucleotides match TRBD1. The CDR3 is 14 amino acids. The germline CDR1 and CDR2 sequences are SGHRS and YFSETQ. Trimming cost V 5 bases and J 6 bases; bases outside gene matches: 9. CDR3 sequence: CASRSGTGTGEQYF. CDR3 sequence (DNA): TGCGCCAGCAGATCCGGGACAGGGACGGGCGAGCAGTACTTC.

The V gene is TRBV11-2, the J gene TRBJ1-2; 10 bases agree with TRBD1. V was clipped by 2 bases and J by 7 bases; unmatched bases: 4. CDR1 and CDR2 (germline): SGHAT, FQNNGV. The CDR3 covers 14 residues. The CDR3 DNA sequence: TGTGCCAGCAGCTTACTGACAGGGGGCGTTGGCTACACCTTC. Translating gives CASSLLTGGVGYTF.